This TCR beta chain derives from a study of T-cell reconstitution after alpha-beta-depleted transplantation in children. Preparation of the TCRbeta library involved a method that used unique molecular identifiers. In TCRdb, the PCR reads were re-called with MiXCR into one record per CDR3 protein. The data contain 500,000 to 600,000 distinct CDR3 sequences, approximately 30% of them singletons. This clonotype was observed a handful of times. Its antigen remains unidentified. The CDR3 has 16 residues. V dropped 1 base and J dropped 0 bases, with 8 bases sitting between them. From germline, CDR1 is SGHRS and CDR2 YFSETQ. General study findings and limits: Roughly two months post-transplant, alpha-beta T cells reportedly originated from several hundred graft clones that had expanded. Surviving recipient T cells and thymic progenitors underlay high day-60 TCRbeta diversity in some patients. T-cell counts and diversity at one year following transplant were attributed mainly to newly produced T cells.

This sequence was found in a boy younger than two with Wiskott-Aldrich syndrome, due to receive a stem cell transplant. This specimen was PBMCs, taken before TCRalphabeta/CD19-depleted stem cell transplant. The chain couples TRBV5-1 to TRBJ2-6; D remains unclear. DNA for the CDR3: TGCGCCAGCAGCTTGTTTGCAGGCTCTGGGGCCAACGTCCTGACTTTC. Its protein is CASSLFAGSGANVLTF.